The following is a T cell receptor beta chain sequence with its context. Its target is unknown. The data belong to a study of T cell responses to AZD1222 COVID-19 vaccine. Second doses at about 4 or about 12 weeks were pooled. TCRdb keeps only in-frame clones here, not all; method: immunoSEQ multiplex PCR. The table lists some 120,000 clones, around 80% of them singletons. Study outcomes and limitations: The study sampled repertoires only after the peak T cell response. Spike-specific TCR breadth and depth were elevated following two AZD1222 doses. Seropositive AZD1222 recipients at baseline numbered only five or six.

The source is an adult who received the AZD1222 COVID-19 vaccine. The material sequenced was peripheral blood, taken 28 days after the second AZD1222 dose.

Here the CDR3 DNA reads TGCAGCGTTGAGGGGGGTCCGTGGACTGAAGCTTTCTTT. Protein: CSVEGGPWTEAFF. V gene TRBV29-1 combines with J gene TRBJ1-1; maybe TRBD1 (5 bases). The CDR3 spans 13 residues. Trimming stripped 3 bases from V and 5 bases from J, with 13 bases between. The germline V gene encodes CDR1 SQVTM and CDR2 ANQGSEA.